This T cell receptor (beta chain) was sequenced during a study of cytomegalovirus exposure and HLA in healthy donors. It was with 60 Vbeta and 13 Jbeta primers that the PCR ran. Clones were sequenced by immunoSEQ multiplex PCR, and TCRdb holds only the in-frame ones, with some missing. The sample shows some 190,000 clones, 82% of them seen only once. Germline V gives CDR1 SEHNR, CDR2 FQNEAQ (reference sequence). This CDR3 is 15 amino acids long. V dropped 3 bases and J dropped 4 bases, with 13 bases sitting between them. Whole-study findings and limits: Most TCRs appeared rarely, but some public TCRs recurred in many donors.

A remark on this clone: Its antigen is still unknown.

The source of this sequence is a man aged 35-49 years in good health and CMV-seronegative. Sequenced input: PBMCs. This chain joins TRBV7-9 and TRBJ1-5, with D tentatively TRBD1 (6 bases). In DNA, the CDR3 is TGTGCCAGCAGCTTCGATGGGGGCCGAAATCAGCCCCAGCATTTT. Protein sequence: CASSFDGGRNQPQHF.